This T cell receptor beta chain was sequenced during a study of blood T cells in healthy people across ages. Study conclusions and caveats: Those diversity estimates obtained from one million T cells were thought to be underestimates. Unsorted PBMC input precluded a conclusive naive versus antigen-experienced comparison.

The germline V gene has CDR1 SQVTM and CDR2 ANQGSEA. There are 14 residues in the CDR3. Germline trimming cut 6 bases from V and 7 bases from J; bases unmatched to any gene: 12. This clonotype was found a few times. As yet, its antigen is unknown. A J-beta primer mix and a sample-barcoded 5' primer were used in a second PCR of roughly 7 to 12 cycles. One entry per CDR3 protein, called by TCRdb with MiXCR from the 5' RACE reads. Of approximately 800,000 distinct CDR3 sequences listed, about 45% are singletons. The gene calls are TRBV29-1 and TRBJ2-7; TRBD2 agrees at 10 bases. The receptor was derived from a man of 80 years or more in good health. Sequences were obtained from blood. The chain's CDR3 is CSVLPLAGVGEQYF. DNA for the CDR3: TGCAGCGTATTACCGCTAGCGGGAGTTGGTGAGCAGTACTTC.